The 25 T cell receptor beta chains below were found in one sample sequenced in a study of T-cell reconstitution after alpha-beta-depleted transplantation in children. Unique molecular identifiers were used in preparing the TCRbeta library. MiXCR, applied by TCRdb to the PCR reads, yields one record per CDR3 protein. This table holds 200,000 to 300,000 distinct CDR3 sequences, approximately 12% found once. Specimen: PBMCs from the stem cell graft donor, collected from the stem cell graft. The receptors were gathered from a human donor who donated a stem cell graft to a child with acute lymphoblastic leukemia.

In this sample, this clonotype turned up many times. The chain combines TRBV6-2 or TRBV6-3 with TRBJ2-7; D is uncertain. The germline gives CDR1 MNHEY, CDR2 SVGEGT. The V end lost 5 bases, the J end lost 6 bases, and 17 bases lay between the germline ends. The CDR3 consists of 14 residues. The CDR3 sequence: CASSPEAVTSEQYF. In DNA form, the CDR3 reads TGTGCCAGCAGTCCCGAGGCGGTGACGAGCGAGCAGTACTTC.

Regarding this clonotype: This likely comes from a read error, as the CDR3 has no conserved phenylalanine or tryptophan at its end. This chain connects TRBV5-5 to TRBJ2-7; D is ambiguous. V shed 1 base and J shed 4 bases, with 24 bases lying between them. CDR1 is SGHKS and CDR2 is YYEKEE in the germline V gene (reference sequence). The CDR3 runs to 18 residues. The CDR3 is CASSLLPLEAKNSYEQYL. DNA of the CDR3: TGTGCCAGCAGCTTGTTGCCCCTGGAAGCCAAAAATTCGTACGAGCAGTACCTC.

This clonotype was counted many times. CDR3 loop: CAISGATGGNEKLFF. CDR3 DNA: TGTGCCATCAGTGGTGCAACAGGGGGGAATGAAAAACTGTTTTTT. The chain carries TRBV10-3 and TRBJ1-4, with 8 nucleotides matching TRBD1. CDR1 is ENHRY and CDR2 is SYGVKD in the germline V gene. V shed 4 bases, J shed 5 bases, and the junction held 6 bases outside the gene matches. CDR3 length: 15 residues.

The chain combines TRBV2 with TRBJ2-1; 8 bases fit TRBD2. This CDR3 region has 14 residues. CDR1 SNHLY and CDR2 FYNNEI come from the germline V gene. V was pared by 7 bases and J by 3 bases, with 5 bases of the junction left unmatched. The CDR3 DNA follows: TGTGCCAGCAATCCCGGGAGGGACTACAATGAGCAGTTCTTC. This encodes CASNPGRDYNEQFF.

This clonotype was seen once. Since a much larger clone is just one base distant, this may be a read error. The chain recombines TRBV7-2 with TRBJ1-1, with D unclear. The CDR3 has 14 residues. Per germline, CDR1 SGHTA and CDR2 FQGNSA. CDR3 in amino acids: CASSLRTEGTEAYF. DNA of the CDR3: TGTGCCAGCAGCTTAAGGACTGAGGGAACTGAAGCTTACTTT.

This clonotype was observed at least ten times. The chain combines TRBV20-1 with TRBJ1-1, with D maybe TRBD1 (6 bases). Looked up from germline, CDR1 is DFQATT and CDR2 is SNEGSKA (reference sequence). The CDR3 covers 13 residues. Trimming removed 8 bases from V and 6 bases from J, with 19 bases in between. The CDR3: CSTPGASVAEAFF. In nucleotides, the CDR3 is TGCAGTACCCCGGGGGCGTCGGTTGCTGAAGCTTTCTTT.

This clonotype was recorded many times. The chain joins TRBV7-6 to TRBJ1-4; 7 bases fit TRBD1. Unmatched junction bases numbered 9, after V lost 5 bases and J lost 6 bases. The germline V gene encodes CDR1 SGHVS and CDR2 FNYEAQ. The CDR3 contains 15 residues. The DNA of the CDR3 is TGTGCCAGCAGCGCCCGAACAGGGGACGATGAAAAACTGTTTTTT. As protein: CASSARTGDDEKLFF.

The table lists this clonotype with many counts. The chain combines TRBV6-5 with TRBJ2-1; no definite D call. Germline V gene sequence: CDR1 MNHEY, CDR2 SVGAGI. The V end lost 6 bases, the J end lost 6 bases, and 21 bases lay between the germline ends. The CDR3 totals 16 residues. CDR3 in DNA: TGTGCCAGCAGCCGATCGTGGTCGGGCCTGGTCAATGAGCAGTTCTTC. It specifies CASSRSWSGLVNEQFF.

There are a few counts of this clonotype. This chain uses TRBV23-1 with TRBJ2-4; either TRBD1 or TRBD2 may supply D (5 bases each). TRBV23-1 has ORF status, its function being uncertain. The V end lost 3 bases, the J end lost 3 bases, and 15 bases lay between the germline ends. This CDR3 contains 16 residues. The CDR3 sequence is CASSHRGCRDKNIQYF. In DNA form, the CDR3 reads TGCGCCAGCAGTCATCGGGGTTGCAGGGACAAAAACATTCAGTACTTC.

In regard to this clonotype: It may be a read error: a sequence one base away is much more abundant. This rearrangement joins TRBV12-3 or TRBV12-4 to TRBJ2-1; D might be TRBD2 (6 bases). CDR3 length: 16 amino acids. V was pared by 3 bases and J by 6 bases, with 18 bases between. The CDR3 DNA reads TGTGCCAGCAGTTTCCTCTGGGTGGGGGGAGGCAATGAGCAGTTCTTC. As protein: CASSFLWVGGGNEQFF.

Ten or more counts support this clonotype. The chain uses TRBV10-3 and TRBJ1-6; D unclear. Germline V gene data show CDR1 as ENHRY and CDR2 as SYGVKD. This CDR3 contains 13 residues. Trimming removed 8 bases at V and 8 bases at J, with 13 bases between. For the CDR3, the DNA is TGTGCCATCGGGCCGAATAGGGATTCACCCCTCCACTTT. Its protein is CAIGPNRDSPLHF.

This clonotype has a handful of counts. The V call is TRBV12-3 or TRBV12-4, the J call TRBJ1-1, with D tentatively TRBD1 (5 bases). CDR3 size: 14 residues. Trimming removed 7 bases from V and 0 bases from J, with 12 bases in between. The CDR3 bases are TGTGCCAGCACCCTTGGACAAGTGAACACTGAAGCTTTCTTT. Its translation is CASTLGQVNTEAFF.

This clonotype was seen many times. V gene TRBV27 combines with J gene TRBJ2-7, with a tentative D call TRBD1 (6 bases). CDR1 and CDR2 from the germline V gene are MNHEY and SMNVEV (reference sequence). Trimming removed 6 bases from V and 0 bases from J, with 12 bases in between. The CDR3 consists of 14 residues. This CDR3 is CASRPLGGSYEQYF. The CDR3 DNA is TGTGCCAGCAGGCCCTTAGGGGGCTCCTACGAGCAGTACTTC.

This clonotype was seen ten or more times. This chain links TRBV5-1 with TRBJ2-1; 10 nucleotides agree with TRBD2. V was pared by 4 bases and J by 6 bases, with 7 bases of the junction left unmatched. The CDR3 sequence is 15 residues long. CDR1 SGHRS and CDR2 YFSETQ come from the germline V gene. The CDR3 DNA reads TGCGCCAGCAGCGTAATAGCGGGAGGCGGCAATGAGCAGTTCTTC. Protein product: CASSVIAGGGNEQFF. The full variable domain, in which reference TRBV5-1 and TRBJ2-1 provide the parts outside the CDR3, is KAGVTQTPRYLIKTRGQQVTLSCSPISGHRSVSWYQQTPGQGLQFLFEYFSETQRNKGNFPGRFSGRQFSNSRSEMNVSTLELGDSALYLCASSVIAGGGNEQFFGPGTRLTVL.

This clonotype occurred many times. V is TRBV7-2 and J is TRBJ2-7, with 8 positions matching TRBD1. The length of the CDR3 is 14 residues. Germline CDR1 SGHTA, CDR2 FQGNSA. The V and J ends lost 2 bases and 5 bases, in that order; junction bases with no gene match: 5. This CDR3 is CASSLWAGGDEQYF. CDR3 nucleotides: TGTGCCAGCAGCTTATGGGCAGGGGGCGACGAGCAGTACTTC.

The CDR3 loop reads CASSLVLGLNYEQYF. The CDR3 coding sequence is TGTGCCAGCAGCTTAGTATTGGGACTCAACTACGAGCAGTACTTC. This chain uses TRBV7-9 with TRBJ2-7, with D perhaps TRBD2 (6 bases). The CDR3 is 15 amino acids. Germline assignment: CDR1 SEHNR and CDR2 FQNEAQ (reference sequence). V was pared by 1 base and J by 3 bases, with 13 bases between.

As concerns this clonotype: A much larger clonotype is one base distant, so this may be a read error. CDR3 bases: TGTGCCATCAGTGGCGACAGGGATACCTGGGAGCTGTTTTTT. Its translation is CAISGDRDTWELFF. V gene TRBV10-3 combines with J gene TRBJ2-2, with TRBD1 identical over 7 bases. CDR1 ENHRY and CDR2 SYGVKD come from the germline V gene. Losses at the gene ends were 4 bases for V and 9 bases for J; bases not matched to a gene: 8. The CDR3 spans 14 residues.

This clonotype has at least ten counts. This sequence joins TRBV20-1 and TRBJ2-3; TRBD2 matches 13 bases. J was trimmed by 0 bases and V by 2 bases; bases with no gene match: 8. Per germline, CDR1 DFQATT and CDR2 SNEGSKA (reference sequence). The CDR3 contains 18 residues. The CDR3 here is CSARPPGLAGFSTDTQYF. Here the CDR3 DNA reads TGCAGTGCTAGACCACCGGGACTAGCGGGGTTTAGCACAGATACGCAGTATTTT.

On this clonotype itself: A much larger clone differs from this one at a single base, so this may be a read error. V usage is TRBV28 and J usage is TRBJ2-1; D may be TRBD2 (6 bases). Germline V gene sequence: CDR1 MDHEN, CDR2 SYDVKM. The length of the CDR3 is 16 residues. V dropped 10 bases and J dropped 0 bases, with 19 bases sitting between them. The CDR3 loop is CATTAPGDPSYNEQFF. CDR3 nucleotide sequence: TGTGCCACCACAGCTCCGGGGGATCCCTCCTACAATGAGCAGTTCTTC.

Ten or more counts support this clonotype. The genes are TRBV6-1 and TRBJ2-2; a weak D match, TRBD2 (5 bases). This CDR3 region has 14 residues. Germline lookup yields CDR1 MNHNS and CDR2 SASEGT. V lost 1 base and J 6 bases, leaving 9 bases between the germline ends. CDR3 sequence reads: CASSEERGPGELFF. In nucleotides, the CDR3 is TGTGCCAGCAGTGAAGAACGAGGGCCCGGGGAGCTGTTTTTT.

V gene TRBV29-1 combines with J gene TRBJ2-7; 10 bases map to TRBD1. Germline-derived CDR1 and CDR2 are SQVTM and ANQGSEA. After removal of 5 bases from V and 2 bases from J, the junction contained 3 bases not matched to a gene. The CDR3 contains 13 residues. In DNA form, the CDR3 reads TGCAGCGTTTCGACAGGGGGCCCCTACGAGCAGTACTTC. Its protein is CSVSTGGPYEQYF.

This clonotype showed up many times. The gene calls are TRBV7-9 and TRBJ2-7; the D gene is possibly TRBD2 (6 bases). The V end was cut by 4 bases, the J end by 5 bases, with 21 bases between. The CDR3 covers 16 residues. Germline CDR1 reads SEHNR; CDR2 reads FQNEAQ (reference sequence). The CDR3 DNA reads TGTGCCAGCAGCTCCGGACGGAGGGGCGGTTTCAACGAGCAGTACTTC. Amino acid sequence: CASSSGRRGGFNEQYF.

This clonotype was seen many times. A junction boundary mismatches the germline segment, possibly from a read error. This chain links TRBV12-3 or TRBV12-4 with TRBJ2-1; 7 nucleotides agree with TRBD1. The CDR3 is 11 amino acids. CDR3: CASSPGTEHTF. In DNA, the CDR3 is TGTGCCAGCAGTCCCGGGACAGAGCATACCTTC.

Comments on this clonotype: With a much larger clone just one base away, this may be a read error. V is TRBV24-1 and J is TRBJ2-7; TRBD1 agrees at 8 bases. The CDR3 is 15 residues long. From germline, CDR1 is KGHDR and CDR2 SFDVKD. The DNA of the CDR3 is TGTGGCACCAGTGATGCTCGGACAGGGCGAGGCGAGCAGTACTTC. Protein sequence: CGTSDARTGRGEQYF.

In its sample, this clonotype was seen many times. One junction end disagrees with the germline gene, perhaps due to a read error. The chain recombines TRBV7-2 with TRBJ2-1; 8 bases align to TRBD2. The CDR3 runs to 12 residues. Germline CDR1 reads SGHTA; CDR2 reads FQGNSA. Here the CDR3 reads CASSPLKRTSIF. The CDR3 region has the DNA TGTGCCAGCAGCCCCTTGAAGAGGACTAGCATCTTC.